This T cell receptor beta chain was obtained from a study of CD8 T cells in ankylosing spondylitis. Overall study findings and caveats: A TCR beta motif of under 10 highly homologous variants appeared characteristic of ankylosing spondylitis blood. As reported, disease-linked clones showed significant enrichment in matched ankylosing spondylitis synovial fluid. Earlier literature documents some of the motif variants in reactive arthritis synovial fluid and blood.

Using quantitative 5'-RACE with molecular barcodes, the authors made TCR beta libraries. TCRdb analysed the 5' RACE reads with MiXCR anew, one entry per CDR3 protein. This sample has hundreds of thousands of distinct CDR3 sequences; roughly 20% occur once, and the top ten carry 3.5%. Germline V gene data show CDR1 as SEHNR and CDR2 as FQNEAQ (reference sequence). Trimming left V 5 bases short and J 7 bases short, with 11 bases between. The CDR3 is 12 residues long. Many counts were recorded for this clonotype. The target antigen is unknown. This sequence joins TRBV7-9 and TRBJ1-1, with D hard to call. The sequenced sample was blood, either unsorted or a sorted T cell fraction (not recorded which). The TCR originated in a female donor with ankylosing spondylitis or in good health (not recorded which). The chain's CDR3 is CASSGRSYEAFF. The CDR3 DNA reads TGTGCCAGCAGCGGTAGATCCTATGAAGCTTTCTTT.